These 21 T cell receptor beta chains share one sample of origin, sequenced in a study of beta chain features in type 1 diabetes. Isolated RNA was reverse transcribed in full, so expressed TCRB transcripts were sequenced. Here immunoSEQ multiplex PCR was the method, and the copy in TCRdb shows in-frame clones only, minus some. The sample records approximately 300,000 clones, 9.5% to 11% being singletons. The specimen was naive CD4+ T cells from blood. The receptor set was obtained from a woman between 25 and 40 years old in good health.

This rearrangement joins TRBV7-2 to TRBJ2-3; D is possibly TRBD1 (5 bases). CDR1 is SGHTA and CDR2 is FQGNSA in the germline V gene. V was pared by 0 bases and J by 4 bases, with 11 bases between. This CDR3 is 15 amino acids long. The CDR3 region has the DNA TGTGCCAGCAGCTTAGCTGGAGACAGTTCAGATACGCAGTATTTT. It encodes CASSLAGDSSDTQYF.

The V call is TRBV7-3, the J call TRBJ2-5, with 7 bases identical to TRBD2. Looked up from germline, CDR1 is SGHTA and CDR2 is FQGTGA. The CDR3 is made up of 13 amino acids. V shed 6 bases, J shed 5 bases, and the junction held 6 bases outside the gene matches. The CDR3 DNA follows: TGTGCCAGCAGGTCGGGAGGTGGCGAGACCCAGTACTTC. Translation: CASRSGGGETQYF.

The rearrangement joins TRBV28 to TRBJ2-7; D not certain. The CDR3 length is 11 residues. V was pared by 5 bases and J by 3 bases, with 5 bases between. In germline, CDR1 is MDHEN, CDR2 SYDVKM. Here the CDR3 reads CASSAVYEQYF. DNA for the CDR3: TGTGCCAGCAGTGCGGTCTACGAGCAGTACTTC. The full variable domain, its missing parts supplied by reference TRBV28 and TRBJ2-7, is DVKVTQSSRYLVKRTGEKVFLECVQDMDHENMFWYRQDPGLGLRLIYFSYDVKMKEKGDIPEGYSVSREKKERFSLILESASTNQTSMYLCASSAVYEQYFGPGTRLTVT.

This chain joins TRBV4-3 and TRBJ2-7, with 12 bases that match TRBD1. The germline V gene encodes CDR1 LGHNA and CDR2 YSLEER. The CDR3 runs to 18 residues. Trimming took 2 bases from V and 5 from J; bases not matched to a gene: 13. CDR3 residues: CASSQSPSGTGGPDEQYF. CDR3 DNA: TGCGCCAGCAGCCAATCTCCTTCCGGGACAGGGGGCCCCGACGAGCAGTACTTC.

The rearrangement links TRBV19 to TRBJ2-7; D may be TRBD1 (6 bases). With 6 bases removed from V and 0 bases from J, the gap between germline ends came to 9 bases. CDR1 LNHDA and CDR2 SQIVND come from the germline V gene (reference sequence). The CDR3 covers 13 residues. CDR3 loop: CASRQGPSYEQYF. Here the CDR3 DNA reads TGTGCCAGTAGACAGGGTCCCTCCTACGAGCAGTACTTC.

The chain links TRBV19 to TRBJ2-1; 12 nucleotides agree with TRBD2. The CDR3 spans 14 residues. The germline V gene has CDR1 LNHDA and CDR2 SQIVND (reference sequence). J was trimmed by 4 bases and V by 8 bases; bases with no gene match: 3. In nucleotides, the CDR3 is TGTGCCAGTTCTACTAGCGGGAGGTACAATGAGCAGTTCTTC. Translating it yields CASSTSGRYNEQFF.

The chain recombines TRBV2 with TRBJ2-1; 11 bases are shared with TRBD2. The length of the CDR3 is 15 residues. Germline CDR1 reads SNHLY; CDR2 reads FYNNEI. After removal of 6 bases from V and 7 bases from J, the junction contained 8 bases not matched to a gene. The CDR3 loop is CASSDLAGGTNEQFF. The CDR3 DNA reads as TGTGCCAGCAGCGACCTAGCGGGAGGTACAAATGAGCAGTTCTTC. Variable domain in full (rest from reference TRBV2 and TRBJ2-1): EPEVTQTPSHQVTQMGQEVILRCVPISNHLYFYWYRQILGQKVEFLVSFYNNEISEKSEIFDDQFSVERPDGSNFTLKIRSTKLEDSAMYFCASSDLAGGTNEQFFGPGTRLTVL.

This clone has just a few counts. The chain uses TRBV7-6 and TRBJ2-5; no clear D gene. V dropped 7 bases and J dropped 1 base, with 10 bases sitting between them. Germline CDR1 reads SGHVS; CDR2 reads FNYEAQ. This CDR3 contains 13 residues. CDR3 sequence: CASTNRGQETQYF. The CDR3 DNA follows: TGTGCCAGCACTAATCGAGGCCAAGAGACCCAGTACTTC.

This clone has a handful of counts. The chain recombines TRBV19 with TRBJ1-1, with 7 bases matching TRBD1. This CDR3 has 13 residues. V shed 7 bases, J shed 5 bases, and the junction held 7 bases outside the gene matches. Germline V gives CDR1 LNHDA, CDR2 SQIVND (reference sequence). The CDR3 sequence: CASNEGARTEAFF. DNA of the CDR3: TGTGCCAGTAACGAGGGGGCACGGACTGAAGCTTTCTTT. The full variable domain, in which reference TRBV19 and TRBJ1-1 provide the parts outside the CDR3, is DGGITQSPKYLFRKEGQNVTLSCEQNLNHDAMYWYRQDPGQGLRLIYYSQIVNDFQKGDIAEGYSVSREKKESFPLTVTSAQKNPTAFYLCASNEGARTEAFFGQGTRLTVV.

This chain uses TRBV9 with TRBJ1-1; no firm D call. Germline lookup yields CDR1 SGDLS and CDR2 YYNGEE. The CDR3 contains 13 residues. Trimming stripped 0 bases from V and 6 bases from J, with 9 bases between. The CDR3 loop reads CASSVVAESEAFF. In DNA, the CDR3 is TGTGCCAGCAGCGTAGTGGCGGAGTCTGAAGCTTTCTTT. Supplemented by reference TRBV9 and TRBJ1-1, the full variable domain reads DSGVTQTPKHLITATGQRVTLRCSPRSGDLSVYWYQQSLDQGLQFLIQYYNGEERAKGNILERFSAQQFPDLHSELNLSSLELGDSALYFCASSVVAESEAFFGQGTRLTVV.

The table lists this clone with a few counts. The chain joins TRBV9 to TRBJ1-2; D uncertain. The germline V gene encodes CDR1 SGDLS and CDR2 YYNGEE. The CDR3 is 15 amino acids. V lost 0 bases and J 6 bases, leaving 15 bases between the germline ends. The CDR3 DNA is TGTGCCAGCAGCGTAGGACGATCACAGAGAAATGGCTACACCTTC. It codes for CASSVGRSQRNGYTF.

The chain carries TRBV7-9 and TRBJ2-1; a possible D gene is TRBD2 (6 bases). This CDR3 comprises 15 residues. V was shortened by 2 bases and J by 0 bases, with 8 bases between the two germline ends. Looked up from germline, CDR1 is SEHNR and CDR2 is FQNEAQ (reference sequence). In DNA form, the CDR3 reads TGTGCCAGCAGCTTACTAGCGAACTCCTACAATGAGCAGTTCTTC. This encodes CASSLLANSYNEQFF.

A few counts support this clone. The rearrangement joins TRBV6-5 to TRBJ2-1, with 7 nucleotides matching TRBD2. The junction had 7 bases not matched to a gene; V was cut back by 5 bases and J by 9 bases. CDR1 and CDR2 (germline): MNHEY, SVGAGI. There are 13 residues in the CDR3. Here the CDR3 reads CASSETRTSEQFF. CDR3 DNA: TGTGCCAGCAGTGAGACCAGGACTAGTGAGCAGTTCTTC.

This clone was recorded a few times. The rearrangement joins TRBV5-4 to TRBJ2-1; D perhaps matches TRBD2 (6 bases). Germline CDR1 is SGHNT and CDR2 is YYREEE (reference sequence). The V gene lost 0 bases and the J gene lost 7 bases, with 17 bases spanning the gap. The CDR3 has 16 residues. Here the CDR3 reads CASSLAGASARNEQFF. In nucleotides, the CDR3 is TGTGCCAGCAGCTTGGCCGGGGCTAGCGCAAGAAATGAGCAGTTCTTC.

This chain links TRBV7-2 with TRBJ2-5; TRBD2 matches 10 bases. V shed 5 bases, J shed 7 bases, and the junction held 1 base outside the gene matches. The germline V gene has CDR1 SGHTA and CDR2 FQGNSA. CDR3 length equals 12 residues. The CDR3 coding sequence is TGTGCCAGCAGCCGACTAGCGGGGACCCAGTACTTC. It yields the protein CASSRLAGTQYF.

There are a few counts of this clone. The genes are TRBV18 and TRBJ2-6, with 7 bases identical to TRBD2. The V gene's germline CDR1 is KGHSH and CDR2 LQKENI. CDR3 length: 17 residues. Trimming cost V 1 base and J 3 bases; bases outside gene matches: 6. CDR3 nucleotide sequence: TGTGCCAGCTCACCACAACGGGGGGAACGTGGGGCCAACGTCCTGACTTTC. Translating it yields CASSPQRGERGANVLTF.

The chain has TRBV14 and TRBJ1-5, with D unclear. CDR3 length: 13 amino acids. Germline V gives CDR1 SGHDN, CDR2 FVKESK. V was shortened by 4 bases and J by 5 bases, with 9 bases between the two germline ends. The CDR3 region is CASSPNRDQPQHF. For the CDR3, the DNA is TGTGCCAGCAGCCCAAATCGGGATCAGCCCCAGCATTTT.

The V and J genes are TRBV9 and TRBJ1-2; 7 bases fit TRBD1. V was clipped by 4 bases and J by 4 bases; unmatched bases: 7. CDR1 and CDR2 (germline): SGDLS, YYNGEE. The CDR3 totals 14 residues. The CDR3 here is CASSPGGGGYGYTF. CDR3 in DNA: TGTGCCAGCAGCCCAGGGGGTGGCGGCTATGGCTACACCTTC.

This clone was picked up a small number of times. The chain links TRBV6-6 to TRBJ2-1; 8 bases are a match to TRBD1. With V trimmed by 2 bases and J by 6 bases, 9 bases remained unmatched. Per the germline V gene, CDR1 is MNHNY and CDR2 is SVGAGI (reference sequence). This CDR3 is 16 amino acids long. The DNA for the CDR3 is TGTGCCAGCAGTTACCCCGGGACAGGAAAATTCAATGAGCAGTTCTTC. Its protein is CASSYPGTGKFNEQFF.

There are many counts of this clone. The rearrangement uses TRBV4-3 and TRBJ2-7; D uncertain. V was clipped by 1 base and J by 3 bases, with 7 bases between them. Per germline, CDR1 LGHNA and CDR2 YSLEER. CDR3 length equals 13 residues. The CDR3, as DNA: TGCGCCAGCAGCCAAGCTCTCCTCTACGAGCAGTACTTC. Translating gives CASSQALLYEQYF.

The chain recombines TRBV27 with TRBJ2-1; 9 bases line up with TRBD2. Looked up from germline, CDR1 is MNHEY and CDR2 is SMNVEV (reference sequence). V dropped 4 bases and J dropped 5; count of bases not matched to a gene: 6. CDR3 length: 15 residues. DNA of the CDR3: TGTGCCAGCAGTTCTTGGGCTAGCGGGAACAATGAGCAGTTCTTC. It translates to CASSSWASGNNEQFF.